This TCR beta chain was identified during a study of blood T cell repertoires in COVID-19. On the study more broadly: The cDNA or gDNA used as material had been derived from T cells, B-cell-depleted T cells, or PBMCs.

Original methodology: Reference gene primer amplification in the assay estimated nucleated cell counts. Profiling relied on immunoSEQ multiplex PCR, and the TCRdb table lists in-frame clones only, not all of them. V and J calls plus clone size are reproduced from that table; the DNA served to infer D and trimming. The sample yields some 160,000 clones, 76% seen once. The CDR3 consists of 14 residues. The germline V and J ends were trimmed by 2 bases and 1 base, with 8 bases remaining between them. The germline CDR1 and CDR2 sequences are SEHNR and FQNEAQ (reference sequence). The rearrangement joins TRBV7-9 to TRBJ2-5, with D possibly matching TRBD1 (5 bases). Sequencing was done on a sample of peripheral blood. This clonotype originated in a man aged 60 to 75 with acute or convalescent COVID-19. CDR3 nucleotide sequence: TGTGCCAGCAGCTTATCGCAGGGCCAAGAGACCCAGTACTTC. As protein: CASSLSQGQETQYF.